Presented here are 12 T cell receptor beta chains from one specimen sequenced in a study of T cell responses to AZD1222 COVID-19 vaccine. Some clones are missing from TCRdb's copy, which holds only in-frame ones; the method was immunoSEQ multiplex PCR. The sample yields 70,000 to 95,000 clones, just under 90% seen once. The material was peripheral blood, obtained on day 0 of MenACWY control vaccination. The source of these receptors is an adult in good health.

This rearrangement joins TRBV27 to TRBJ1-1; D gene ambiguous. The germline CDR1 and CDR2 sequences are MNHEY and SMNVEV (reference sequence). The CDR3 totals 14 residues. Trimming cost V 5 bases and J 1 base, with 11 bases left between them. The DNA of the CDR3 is TGTGCCAGCAGTAAGGTTGCCAGGAACACTGAAGCTTTCTTT. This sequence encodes CASSKVARNTEAFF.

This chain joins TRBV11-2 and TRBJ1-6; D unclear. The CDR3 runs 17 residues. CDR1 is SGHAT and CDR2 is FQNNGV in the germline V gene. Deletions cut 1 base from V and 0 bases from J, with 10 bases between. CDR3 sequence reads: CASSLAIQSSYNSPLHF. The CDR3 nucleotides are TGTGCCAGCAGCTTAGCGATCCAAAGCTCCTATAATTCACCCCTCCACTTT.

The CDR3 loop is CASSQGVNSGNTIYF. CDR3 sequence (DNA): TGCGCCAGCAGCCAAGGAGTAAACTCTGGAAACACCATATATTTT. V is TRBV4-3 and J is TRBJ1-3; D ambiguous. This CDR3 contains 15 residues. From germline, CDR1 is LGHNA and CDR2 YSLEER. Trimming removed 1 base at V and 0 bases at J, with 7 bases between.

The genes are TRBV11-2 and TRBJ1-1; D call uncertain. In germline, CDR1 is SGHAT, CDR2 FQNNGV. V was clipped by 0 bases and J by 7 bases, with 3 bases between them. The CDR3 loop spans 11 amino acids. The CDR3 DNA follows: TGTGCCAGCAGCTTAGACCGTGAAGCTTTCTTT. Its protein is CASSLDREAFF. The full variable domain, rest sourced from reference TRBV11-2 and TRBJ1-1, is EAGVAQSPRYKIIEKRQSVAFWCNPISGHATLYWYQQILGQGPKLLIQFQNNGVVDDSQLPKDRFSAERLKGVDSTLKIQPAKLEDSAVYLCASSLDREAFFGQGTRLTVV.

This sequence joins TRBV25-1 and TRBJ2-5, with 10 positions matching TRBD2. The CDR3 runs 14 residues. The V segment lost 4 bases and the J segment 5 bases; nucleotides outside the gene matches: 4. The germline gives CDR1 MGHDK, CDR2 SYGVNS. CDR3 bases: TGTGCCAGCAGTGCATTGACTAGCGGGGAGACCCAGTACTTC. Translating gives CASSALTSGETQYF.

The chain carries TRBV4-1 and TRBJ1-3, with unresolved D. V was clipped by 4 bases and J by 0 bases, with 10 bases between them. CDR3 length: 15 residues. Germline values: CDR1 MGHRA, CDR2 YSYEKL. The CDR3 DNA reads TGCGCCAGCAGCCCGGCGGTGAGCTCTGGAAACACCATATATTTT. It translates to CASSPAVSSGNTIYF.

CDR3 sequence reads: CASSQGLDRVAEQYF. The CDR3 coding sequence is TGTGCCAGCAGCCAAGGCCTGGACAGGGTAGCCGAGCAGTACTTC. The chain combines TRBV3-1 (or the pseudogene TRBV3-2) with TRBJ2-7, with TRBD1 identical over 8 bases. The CDR3 totals 15 residues. Per the germline V gene, CDR1 is LGHDT and CDR2 is YNNKEL (reference sequence). V lost 1 base, J lost 6 bases, and 8 bases stayed unmatched.

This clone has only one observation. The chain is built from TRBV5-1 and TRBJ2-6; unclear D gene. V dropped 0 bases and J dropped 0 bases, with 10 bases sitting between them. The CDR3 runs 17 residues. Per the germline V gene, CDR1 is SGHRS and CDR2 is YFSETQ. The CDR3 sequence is CASSLGASPSGANVLTF. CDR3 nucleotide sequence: TGCGCCAGCAGCTTGGGGGCAAGCCCCTCTGGGGCCAACGTCCTGACTTTC.

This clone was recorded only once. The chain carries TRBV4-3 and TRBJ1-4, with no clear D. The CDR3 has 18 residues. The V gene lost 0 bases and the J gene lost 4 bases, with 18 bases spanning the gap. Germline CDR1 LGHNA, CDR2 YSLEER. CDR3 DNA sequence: TGCGCCAGCAGCCAAGATCCGGGAGGTCCCAGACTTAATGAAAAACTGTTTTTT. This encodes CASSQDPGGPRLNEKLFF.

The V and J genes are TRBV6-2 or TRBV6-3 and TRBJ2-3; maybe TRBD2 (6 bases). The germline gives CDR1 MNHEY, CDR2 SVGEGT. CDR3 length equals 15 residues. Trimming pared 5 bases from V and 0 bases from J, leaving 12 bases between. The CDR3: CASSGRGSSTDTQYF. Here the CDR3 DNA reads TGTGCCAGCAGTGGCCGGGGGTCCAGCACAGATACGCAGTATTTT.

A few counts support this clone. CDR3 protein: CASSQDLPTGNTEAFF. The CDR3 DNA sequence: TGTGCCAGCAGCCAAGATCTACCGACAGGGAACACTGAAGCTTTCTTT. This chain links TRBV3-1 (or the pseudogene TRBV3-2) with TRBJ1-1, with TRBD1 as a possible D gene (6 bases). V was cut by 0 bases and J by 1 base, with 12 bases left in between. The CDR3 length is 16 residues. The germline CDR1 and CDR2 sequences are LGHDT and YNNKEL (reference sequence).

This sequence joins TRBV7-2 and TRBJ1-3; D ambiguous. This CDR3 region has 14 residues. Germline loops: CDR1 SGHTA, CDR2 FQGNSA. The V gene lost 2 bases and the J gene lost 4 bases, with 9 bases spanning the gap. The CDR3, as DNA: TGTGCCAGCAGCTTAAGGGTGGCCGGAAACACCATATATTTT. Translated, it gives CASSLRVAGNTIYF.